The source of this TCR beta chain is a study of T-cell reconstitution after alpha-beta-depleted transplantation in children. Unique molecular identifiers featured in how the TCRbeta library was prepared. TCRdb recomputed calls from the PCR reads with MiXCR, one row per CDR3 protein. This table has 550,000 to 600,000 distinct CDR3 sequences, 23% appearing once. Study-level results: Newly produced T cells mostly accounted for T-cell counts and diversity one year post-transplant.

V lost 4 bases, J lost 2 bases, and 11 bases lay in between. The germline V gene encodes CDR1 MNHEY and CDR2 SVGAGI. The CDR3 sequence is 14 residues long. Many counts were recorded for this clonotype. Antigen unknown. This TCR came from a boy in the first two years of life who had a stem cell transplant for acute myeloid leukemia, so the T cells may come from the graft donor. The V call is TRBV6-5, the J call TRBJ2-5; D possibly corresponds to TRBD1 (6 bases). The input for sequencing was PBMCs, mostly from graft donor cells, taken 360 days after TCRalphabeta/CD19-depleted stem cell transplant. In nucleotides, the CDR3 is TGTGCCAGCAGTTCCGGGACAACACAAGAGACCCAGTACTTC. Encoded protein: CASSSGTTQETQYF.